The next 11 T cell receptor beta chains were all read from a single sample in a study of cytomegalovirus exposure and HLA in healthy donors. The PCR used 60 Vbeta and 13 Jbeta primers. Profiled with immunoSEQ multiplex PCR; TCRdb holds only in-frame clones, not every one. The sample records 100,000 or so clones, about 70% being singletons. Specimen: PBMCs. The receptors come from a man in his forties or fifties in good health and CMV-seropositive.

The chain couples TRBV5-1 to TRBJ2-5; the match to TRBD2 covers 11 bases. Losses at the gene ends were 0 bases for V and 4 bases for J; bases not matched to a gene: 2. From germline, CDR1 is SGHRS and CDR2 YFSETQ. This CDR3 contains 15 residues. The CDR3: CASSLELAGAETQYF. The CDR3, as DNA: TGCGCCAGCAGCTTGGAACTAGCGGGAGCAGAGACCCAGTACTTC.

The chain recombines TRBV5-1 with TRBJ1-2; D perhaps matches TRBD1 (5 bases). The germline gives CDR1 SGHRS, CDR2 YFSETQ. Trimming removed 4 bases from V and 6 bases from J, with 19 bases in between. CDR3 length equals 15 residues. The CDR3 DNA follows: TGCGCCAGCAGCGATCGGGAGGGAGGGGAAAATGGCTACACCTTC. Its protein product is CASSDREGGENGYTF.

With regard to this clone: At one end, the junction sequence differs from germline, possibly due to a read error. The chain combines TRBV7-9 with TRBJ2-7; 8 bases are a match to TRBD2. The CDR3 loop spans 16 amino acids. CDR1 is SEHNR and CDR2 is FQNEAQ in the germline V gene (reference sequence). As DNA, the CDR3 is TGTGCCAGCAGCCCCTCATTAGCGGGATACACGTACGGGCAGTACTTC. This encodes CASSPSLAGYTYGQYF.

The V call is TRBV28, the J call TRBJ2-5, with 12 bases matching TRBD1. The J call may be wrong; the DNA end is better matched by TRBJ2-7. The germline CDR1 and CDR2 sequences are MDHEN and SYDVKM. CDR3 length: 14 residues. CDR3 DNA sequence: TGTGCCAGCAGTTTCTGGGACAGGGGGCGCGAGCAGTACTTC. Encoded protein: CASSFWDRGREQYF.

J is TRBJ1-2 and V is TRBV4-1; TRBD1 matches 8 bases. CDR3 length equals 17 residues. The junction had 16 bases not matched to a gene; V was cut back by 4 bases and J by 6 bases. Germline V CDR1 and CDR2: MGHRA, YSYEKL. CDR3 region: CASSPQNLGQGRNGYTF. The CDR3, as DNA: TGCGCCAGCAGCCCTCAAAATCTCGGACAGGGAAGGAATGGCTACACCTTC.

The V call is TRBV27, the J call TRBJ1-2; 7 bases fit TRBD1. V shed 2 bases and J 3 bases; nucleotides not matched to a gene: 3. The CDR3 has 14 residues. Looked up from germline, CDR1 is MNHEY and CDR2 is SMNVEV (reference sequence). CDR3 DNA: TGTGCCAGCAGTTTAATCCAGGGGGACTATGGCTACACCTTC. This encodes CASSLIQGDYGYTF.

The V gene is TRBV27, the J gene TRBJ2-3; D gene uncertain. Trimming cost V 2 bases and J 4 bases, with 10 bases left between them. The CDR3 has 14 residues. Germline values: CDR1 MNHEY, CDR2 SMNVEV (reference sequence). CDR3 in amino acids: CASSLNDISDTQYF. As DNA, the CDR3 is TGTGCCAGCAGTTTAAACGACATCTCAGATACGCAGTATTTT.

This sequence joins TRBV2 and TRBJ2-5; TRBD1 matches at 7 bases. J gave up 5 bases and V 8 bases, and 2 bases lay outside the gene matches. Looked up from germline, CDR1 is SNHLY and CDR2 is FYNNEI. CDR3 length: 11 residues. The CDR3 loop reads CASDREETQYF. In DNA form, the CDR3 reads TGTGCCAGCGACAGGGAGGAGACCCAGTACTTC.

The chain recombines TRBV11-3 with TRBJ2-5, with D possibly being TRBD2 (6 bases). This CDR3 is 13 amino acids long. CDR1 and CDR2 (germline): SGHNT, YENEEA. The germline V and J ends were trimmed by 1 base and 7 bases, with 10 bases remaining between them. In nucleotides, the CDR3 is TGTGCCAGCAGCTTAGTCTCCGGGGGGACCCAGTACTTC. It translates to CASSLVSGGTQYF.

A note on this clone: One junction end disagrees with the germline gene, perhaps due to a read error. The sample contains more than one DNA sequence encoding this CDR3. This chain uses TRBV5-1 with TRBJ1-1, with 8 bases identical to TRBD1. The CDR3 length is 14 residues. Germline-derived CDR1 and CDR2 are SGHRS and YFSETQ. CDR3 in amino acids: CASSWTGNSTEAFF. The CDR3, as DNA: TGCGCCAGCAGCTGGACAGGGAATAGCACTGAAGCTTTCTTC.

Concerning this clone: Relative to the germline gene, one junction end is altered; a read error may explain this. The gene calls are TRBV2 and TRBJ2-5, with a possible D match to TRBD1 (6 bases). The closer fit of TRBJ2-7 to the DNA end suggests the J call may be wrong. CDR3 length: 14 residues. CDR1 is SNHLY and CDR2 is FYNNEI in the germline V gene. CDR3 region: CVSSVGQGPYEQYF. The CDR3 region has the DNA TGTGTCAGCAGTGTGGGTCAGGGGCCCTACGAGCAGTACTTC.